The rows below give T cell receptor beta chains drawn from one sample of a study of blood T cell repertoires in COVID-19. Measured with immunoSEQ multiplex PCR; TCRdb has only the in-frame clones, and not every one. The table lists under 250,000 clones, roughly 94% of them singletons. Material for sequencing was peripheral blood. These receptor sequences come from a man in his thirties or forties with acute or convalescent COVID-19. CDR3s include the opening cysteine and the closing phenylalanine or tryptophan. Each record gives: D gene, clone size, J gene, V gene, CDR3 DNA, CDR3 protein. The D gene is left open where the match is weak. The size entry is marked missing in some rows and otherwise reads once, few, many or a size class.

d_call: TRBD1; clone_size: NA; j_call: TRBJ1-1; v_call: TRBV28; cdr3_nt: TGTGCCAGCAGCCGGCTGGACAGGCTCCAGGGGGAAGCTTTCTTT; cdr3_aa: CASSRLDRLQGEAFF
d_call: NA; clone_size: NA; j_call: TRBJ2-1; v_call: TRBV20-1; cdr3_nt: TGCAGTGCTGCCCCGGGGAATGAGCAGTTCTTC; cdr3_aa: CSAAPGNEQFF
d_call: TRBD2; clone_size: NA; j_call: TRBJ2-1; v_call: TRBV19; cdr3_nt: TGTGCCAGTAGCGGTGTGGCTAGCGGGAGTAACGAGCAGTTCTTC; cdr3_aa: CASSGVASGSNEQFF
d_call: NA; clone_size: NA; j_call: TRBJ1-1; v_call: TRBV15; cdr3_nt: TGTGCCACCAGCAGGAAACAGGGAGACACTGAAGCTTTCTTT; cdr3_aa: CATSRKQGDTEAFF
d_call: TRBD1; clone_size: NA; j_call: TRBJ2-7; v_call: TRBV29-1; cdr3_nt: TGCAGCGTCCAGGACAGGGCCTCCTACGAGCAGTACTTC; cdr3_aa: CSVQDRASYEQYF
d_call: NA; clone_size: NA; j_call: TRBJ1-1; v_call: TRBV7-3; cdr3_nt: TGTGCCAGCAGCAAAGACAGATTCTCCACTGAAGCTTTCTTT; cdr3_aa: CASSKDRFSTEAFF
d_call: NA; clone_size: once; j_call: TRBJ2-5; v_call: TRBV27; cdr3_nt: TGTGCCAGCAGCCCTCGTCAGGGCCGGGAGACCCAGTACTTC; cdr3_aa: CASSPRQGRETQYF
d_call: TRBD1; clone_size: NA; j_call: TRBJ1-5; v_call: TRBV6-5; cdr3_nt: TGTGCCAGCAGCCCCGGGACAGGGATTCGTCAGCCCCAGCATTTT; cdr3_aa: CASSPGTGIRQPQHF
d_call: TRBD1; clone_size: NA; j_call: TRBJ1-1; v_call: TRBV9; cdr3_nt: TGTGCCAGCAGCCTCCGGGACAGCATGAACACTGAAGCTTTCTTT; cdr3_aa: CASSLRDSMNTEAFF
d_call: TRBD1; clone_size: NA; j_call: TRBJ1-6; v_call: TRBV28; cdr3_nt: TGTGCCAGCAGTTTCCCCGGGACAGGGAATTCACCCCTCCACTTT; cdr3_aa: CASSFPGTGNSPLHF
d_call: TRBD2; clone_size: NA; j_call: TRBJ2-1; v_call: TRBV28; cdr3_nt: TGTGCCATCATGACACCGGCTAGCGGTCCCAATGAGCAGTTCTTC; cdr3_aa: CAIMTPASGPNEQFF
d_call: TRBD2; clone_size: NA; j_call: TRBJ2-2; v_call: TRBV7-7; cdr3_nt: TGTGCTAGCGGCGGGGTAGCGGGGACCAACACCGGGGAGCTGTTTTTT; cdr3_aa: CASGGVAGTNTGELFF
d_call: TRBD2; clone_size: NA; j_call: TRBJ2-7; v_call: TRBV4-1; cdr3_nt: TGCGCCAGCAGCCCTACCGGGACTAGGGCGAACGAGCAGTACTTC; cdr3_aa: CASSPTGTRANEQYF
d_call: NA; clone_size: NA; j_call: TRBJ2-5; v_call: TRBV7-2; cdr3_nt: TGTGCCAGCAGCTTACGGGGGGCGCGGGCGGAGACCCAGTACTTC; cdr3_aa: CASSLRGARAETQYF
d_call: NA; clone_size: NA; j_call: TRBJ1-1; v_call: TRBV5-1; cdr3_nt: TGCGCCAGCAGCTTGCGCGAGCTCAGGGGCGGCACTGAAGCTTTCTTT; cdr3_aa: CASSLRELRGGTEAFF
d_call: TRBD2; clone_size: NA; j_call: TRBJ2-7; v_call: TRBV28; cdr3_nt: TGTGCCAGCAGGGGGGGGACTAGCGGCTCCTACGAGCAGTACTTC; cdr3_aa: CASRGGTSGSYEQYF
d_call: NA; clone_size: NA; j_call: TRBJ1-4; v_call: TRBV18; cdr3_nt: TGTGCCAGCTCACCACCAGGAGGCGGCGGAGGTGAAAAACTGTTTTTT; cdr3_aa: CASSPPGGGGGEKLFF
d_call: NA; clone_size: NA; j_call: TRBJ2-1; v_call: TRBV5-4; cdr3_nt: TGTGCCAGCAGCTTGTTTGCGGGGCCAGATATTGAGCAGTTCTTC; cdr3_aa: CASSLFAGPDIEQFF
d_call: NA; clone_size: NA; j_call: TRBJ2-3; v_call: TRBV7-8; cdr3_nt: TGTGCCAGCAGCTTAGGAAGGCGACAGAACACAGATACGCAGTATTTT; cdr3_aa: CASSLGRRQNTDTQYF
d_call: TRBD2; clone_size: NA; j_call: TRBJ2-7; v_call: TRBV27; cdr3_nt: TGTGCCAGCAGTGGTCTAGCGGACTCCTACGAGCAGTACTTC; cdr3_aa: CASSGLADSYEQYF
d_call: NA; clone_size: NA; j_call: TRBJ1-1; v_call: TRBV9; cdr3_nt: TGTGCCAGCAGCGTAGAACCGGGGAAGGGCACTGAAGCTTTCTTT; cdr3_aa: CASSVEPGKGTEAFF
d_call: TRBD1; clone_size: NA; j_call: TRBJ1-6; v_call: TRBV5-1; cdr3_nt: TGCGCCAGCAGCAAGGGACAGGGGATTGAGGCCCTCCACTTT; cdr3_aa: CASSKGQGIEALHF
d_call: TRBD2; clone_size: NA; j_call: TRBJ2-5; v_call: TRBV7-2; cdr3_nt: TGTGCCAGCAGCCCCCGGAGAGCGGGGGTTCAAGAGACCCAGTACTTC; cdr3_aa: CASSPRRAGVQETQYF
d_call: TRBD2; clone_size: NA; j_call: TRBJ2-2; v_call: TRBV6-6; cdr3_nt: TGTGCCAGCAGTTACAAGCGGGGGTACACCGGGGAGCTGTTTTTT; cdr3_aa: CASSYKRGYTGELFF
d_call: TRBD1; clone_size: once; j_call: TRBJ2-5; v_call: TRBV28; cdr3_nt: TGTGCCAGCAGTACTCCGGGACAGGGGGCAGAGACCCAGTACTTC; cdr3_aa: CASSTPGQGAETQYF
d_call: NA; clone_size: NA; j_call: TRBJ2-5; v_call: TRBV2; cdr3_nt: TGTGCCAGCAGTGCGCTTGGCGGTCTACCCCAGTACTTC; cdr3_aa: CASSALGGLPQYF
d_call: NA; clone_size: NA; j_call: TRBJ1-3; v_call: TRBV25-1; cdr3_nt: TGTGCCAGCAGAGGGGGGGCTTCTAACACCATATATTTT; cdr3_aa: CASRGGASNTIYF
d_call: NA; clone_size: NA; j_call: TRBJ2-7; v_call: TRBV14; cdr3_nt: TGTGCCAGCAGCCGGGGAGGAGCTCTCGAGCAGTACTTC; cdr3_aa: CASSRGGALEQYF
d_call: NA; clone_size: NA; j_call: TRBJ1-6; v_call: TRBV5-1; cdr3_nt: TGCGCCAGCAGAAGGGGTGAAATCGATTCACCCCTCCACTTT; cdr3_aa: CASRRGEIDSPLHF
d_call: NA; clone_size: NA; j_call: TRBJ1-6; v_call: TRBV5-5; cdr3_nt: TGTGCCAGCAGCTTGATCCCTACAGGGCGTTTTTCACCCCTCCACTTT; cdr3_aa: CASSLIPTGRFSPLHF
d_call: TRBD1; clone_size: NA; j_call: TRBJ1-4; v_call: TRBV28; cdr3_nt: TGTGCCAGCAGTTTATATGTGACAGGGAAGGGGGAAAAACTGTTTTTT; cdr3_aa: CASSLYVTGKGEKLFF
d_call: NA; clone_size: once; j_call: TRBJ2-3; v_call: TRBV5-5; cdr3_nt: TGTGCCAGCAGCTTGTGGTCAGGGGGCACAGATACGCAGTATTTT; cdr3_aa: CASSLWSGGTDTQYF
d_call: NA; clone_size: NA; j_call: TRBJ1-2; v_call: TRBV5-8; cdr3_nt: TGTGCCAGCAGCCTCACGCGCGACTATGGCTACACCTTC; cdr3_aa: CASSLTRDYGYTF
d_call: TRBD2; clone_size: NA; j_call: TRBJ2-2; v_call: TRBV11-2; cdr3_nt: TGTGCCAGCAGCATAGGGCTAGCGGGTCACTCTTGGGACACCGGGGAGCTGTTTTTT; cdr3_aa: CASSIGLAGHSWDTGELFF
d_call: TRBD1; clone_size: once; j_call: TRBJ2-2; v_call: TRBV30; cdr3_nt: TGTGCCTGGATCCGGACAGGGAACACCGGGGAGCTGTTTTTT; cdr3_aa: CAWIRTGNTGELFF
d_call: TRBD2; clone_size: NA; j_call: TRBJ2-3; v_call: TRBV9; cdr3_nt: TGTGCCAGCAGCGTAAAGGGACTAGCGAGCTTCACAGATACGCAGTATTTT; cdr3_aa: CASSVKGLASFTDTQYF
d_call: TRBD1; clone_size: once; j_call: TRBJ2-7; v_call: TRBV11-2; cdr3_nt: TGTGCCAGCAGTTACACCGGGACAGGGCGTTACGAGCAGTACTTC; cdr3_aa: CASSYTGTGRYEQYF
d_call: NA; clone_size: NA; j_call: TRBJ1-2; v_call: TRBV7-2; cdr3_nt: TGTGCCAGCAGCTTAGCTAGGACAAACTATGGCTACACCTTC; cdr3_aa: CASSLARTNYGYTF
d_call: NA; clone_size: NA; j_call: TRBJ2-7; v_call: TRBV7-2; cdr3_nt: TGTGCCAGCAGCTTAAGCAGGGGCACCGCATCCTACGAGCAGTACTTC; cdr3_aa: CASSLSRGTASYEQYF
d_call: NA; clone_size: NA; j_call: TRBJ1-6; v_call: TRBV5-5; cdr3_nt: TGTGCCAGCAGCTTGGGGCGGGAAGGCTCACCCCTCCACTTT; cdr3_aa: CASSLGREGSPLHF
d_call: TRBD2; clone_size: NA; j_call: TRBJ2-4; v_call: TRBV5-4; cdr3_nt: TGTGCCAGCAGCTTGGACAGTTCTAGCGGGGCAGCCAAAAACATTCAGTACTTC; cdr3_aa: CASSLDSSSGAAKNIQYF
d_call: TRBD2; clone_size: NA; j_call: TRBJ2-7; v_call: TRBV3-1/TRBV3-2; cdr3_nt: TGTGCCAGCAGCCAAGAGGGAGCGGGAACCTGGCGAGAGCAGTACTTC; cdr3_aa: CASSQEGAGTWREQYF
d_call: NA; clone_size: NA; j_call: TRBJ1-1; v_call: TRBV30; cdr3_nt: TGTGCCTGGTCTGTGGGGGGGAACACTGAAGCTTTCTTT; cdr3_aa: CAWSVGGNTEAFF
d_call: NA; clone_size: once; j_call: TRBJ2-7; v_call: TRBV21-1; cdr3_nt: TGTGCCTCCCGGTTTTGGTACTTC; cdr3_aa: CASRFWYF
d_call: NA; clone_size: NA; j_call: TRBJ2-7; v_call: TRBV28; cdr3_nt: TGTGCCAGCAGTTTGTCTAACTCCTACGAGCAGTACTTC; cdr3_aa: CASSLSNSYEQYF
d_call: NA; clone_size: few; j_call: TRBJ1-3; v_call: TRBV25-1; cdr3_nt: TGTGCCAGCAGTGAATATAGCCGGCTCTCTGGAAACACCATATATTTT; cdr3_aa: CASSEYSRLSGNTIYF
d_call: NA; clone_size: NA; j_call: TRBJ2-2; v_call: TRBV3-1/TRBV3-2; cdr3_nt: TGTGCCAGCAGCCAAGTTACGCGGGCAATCGGGGAGCTGTTTTTT; cdr3_aa: CASSQVTRAIGELFF
d_call: NA; clone_size: NA; j_call: TRBJ2-1; v_call: TRBV5-1; cdr3_nt: TGCGCCAGCAGCTCAGGGGATGGGGTCAATGAGCAGTTCTTC; cdr3_aa: CASSSGDGVNEQFF
d_call: TRBD2; clone_size: NA; j_call: TRBJ2-3; v_call: TRBV30; cdr3_nt: TGTGCCTGGTGCGGGACTAGCGGGGGGTTAGCGTGCACAGATACGCAGTATTTT; cdr3_aa: CAWCGTSGGLACTDTQYF